This T cell receptor beta chain is drawn from a study of blood T cells in healthy people across ages. As concerns this clonotype: The antigen is not known.

A J-beta primer mix and a sample-barcoded 5' primer were used in a second PCR of roughly 7 to 12 cycles. Each of the cDNA molecules was tagged by a template-switch adaptor with 12 random nucleotides. Each CDR3 protein gets one entry after TCRdb re-called the 5' RACE reads with MiXCR. The sample holds approximately 1.5 million distinct CDR3 sequences, roughly 43% seen once. Germline values: CDR1 MNHNS, CDR2 SASEGT. The CDR3 extends over 15 amino acids. With 3 bases removed from V and 5 bases from J, the gap between germline ends came to 16 bases. Overall study results and limits: Naive and antigen-experienced cells could not be conclusively compared, given unsorted PBMCs. As age increased, TCR beta diversity per million T cells fell in a roughly linear fashion.

This chain links TRBV6-1 with TRBJ1-2; D perhaps matches TRBD1 (5 bases). Sequenced input: blood. The sequence derives from a woman between 18 and 30 years old in good health. The CDR3 DNA reads as TGTGCCAGCAGTGAGGGGGGATACCTAACTTATGGCTACACCTTC. Translating gives CASSEGGYLTYGYTF.